The source of this T cell receptor beta chain is a study of blood T cells in healthy people across ages. Comments on this clonotype: Its antigen is currently unknown.

General study findings and limits: Diversity estimates drawn from one million T cells were deemed underestimates.

CDR1 and CDR2 (germline): WSHSY, SAAADI. This CDR3 spans 11 amino acids. V shed 5 bases and J shed 13 bases, with 14 bases lying between them. Sample-barcoded 5' priming and a J-beta primer mix drove a second PCR of 7 to 11 cycles. TCRdb re-called the 5' RACE reads through MiXCR, storing one row per CDR3 protein. This sample has about 680,000 distinct CDR3 sequences, with around 48% found just once. The V and J genes are TRBV10-2 and TRBJ1-2; TRBD1 is a possible D gene (5 bases). The sequence came from an older woman in good health. The sample consisted of blood. For the CDR3, the DNA is TGCGCCAGCAGTCATCCGGACATCCCCACCTTC. It is translated as CASSHPDIPTF.